Reported below is one T cell receptor (beta chain). Ten or more counts support this clone. Its antigen is not yet known. The read is 3 residues too short to cover the CDR3 end, so that end is filled in from the germline J gene. CVID samples and control samples contributed equivalent amounts of genomic DNA as sequencing input. For every sample, a 60 bp segment covering the rearranged TCRbeta CDR3 region was amplified and then sequenced. TCRbeta amplification used the immunoSEQ assay, a bias-corrected multiplex PCR with high-throughput sequencing. As for how the authors treated the data: Each unique nucleotide sequence was treated as a clone and annotated with V, D and J genes, copy number and frequency. Sequences were labeled productive if in frame, and non-productive if out of frame or containing stop codons. As previously described, Shannon's entropy was used to calculate clonality. The predicted amino acid sequences of productive clones were used to derive the mean CDR3 Kyte-Doolittle hydropathy. The R hclust function was used to hierarchically cluster scaled V gene usage with Manhattan distance and complete linkage. To assess clone sharing by CDR3 amino acid sequence, 12 repertoires per group were resampled over 100 rounds. Repertoires were searched for 70 published EBV-specific and around 240 published CMV-specific TCRbeta sequences. A couple of CVID samples yielding fewer than 10,000 sequences were excluded from analysis, leaving approximately 40 CVID repertoires. TCRdb mirrors the immuneACCESS table, restricted to in-frame sequences. Some clones are absent from its copies; in checked studies, under half trace to an unresolved V gene, and the reason for the others is unknown. The DNA was the basis for D and trimming; V, J and clone size are from that table. This sample has 25,000 to 30,000 clones in the table, none counted a single time. The ten biggest clones cover less than 4% of the sample.

The data were obtained in a study of T cell clonality in common variable immunodeficiency (dated by TCRdb to 2013 to 2016). Summary of the overall study and its limitations: Fewer TCRbeta clones were shared among CVID subjects than among healthy controls (p < 0.0001). Despite equal DNA input, controls averaged roughly 80,000 unique sequences per sample versus about 31,547 in CVID samples. Correlations of repertoire features with clinical complications were constrained by heterogeneity among patients within the CVID cohort. Increased TCRbeta clonality was found in CVID subjects compared with healthy controls (t-test p = 0.018), with the increase being most characteristic of about a third of subjects. CVID TCRbeta sequences reportedly showed fewer deletions and N-nucleotide insertions and lacked highly modified clones with 13 or more V deletions. According to the authors, figuring out what caused the increased clonality in CVID would require sequencing the repertoires of T cell subpopulations.

Standard criteria were used to diagnose CVID, namely serum IgG, IgA and/or IgM reduced below the normal range together with specific antibody deficiency. A total of 44 subjects (approximately 15 female and around 29 male; age range roughly 8 to 70 years, mean age approximately 40) were included in the CVID group. Both CVID patients and healthy controls were predominantly of Caucasian heritage. Replacement immunoglobulin therapy had been administered to all CVID subjects for at least one year at the time of study participation. No CVID subject was ill or taking immunomodulatory or immunosuppressive medication when blood was collected. Heparinized peripheral whole blood samples of about 5 to 8 ml were collected from each donor. Genomic DNA from adults with common variable immune deficiency (CVID) and from healthy adult controls was used to sequence TCRbeta CDR3 repertoires. Diluted blood was subjected to density centrifugation over Hypaque 1077 or Ficoll-Paque for isolation of peripheral blood mononuclear cells. Genomic DNA was obtained from unsorted mononuclear cells through either Qiagen column purification or a centrifugation-based method.

Reading the germline V gene (reference sequence) gives CDR1 GTSNPN and CDR2 SVGIG. V is reduced by 0 bases and J by 5 bases, leaving a spacing of 20 bases between them. The CDR3 numbers 16 residues from cysteine through phenylalanine. The CDR3 was read in part: 39 bases, with the frame set at base 1. The clonotype originates from a human donor with common variable immunodeficiency. This chain joins TRBV30 to TRBJ2-7; TRBD1 could be the D gene, as 6 bases match. Sequencing was done on a sample of peripheral blood mononuclear cells. The CDR3 protein is CAWSVYPRQARDEQYF. Incomplete CDR3 DNA: TGTGCCTGGAGTGTATATCCCCGACAGGCTAGGGACGAG.